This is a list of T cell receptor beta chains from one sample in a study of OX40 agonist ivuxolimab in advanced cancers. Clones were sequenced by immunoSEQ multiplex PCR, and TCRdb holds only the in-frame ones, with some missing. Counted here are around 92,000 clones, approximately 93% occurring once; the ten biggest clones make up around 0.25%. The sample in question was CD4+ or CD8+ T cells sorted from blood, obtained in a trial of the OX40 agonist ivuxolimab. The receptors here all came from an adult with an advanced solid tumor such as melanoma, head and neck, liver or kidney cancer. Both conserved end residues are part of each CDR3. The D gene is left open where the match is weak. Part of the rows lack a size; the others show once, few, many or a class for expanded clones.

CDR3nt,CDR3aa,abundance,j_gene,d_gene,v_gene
TGTGCCAGCAGTGAGACGGGGAACTATGGCTACACCTTC,CASSETGNYGYTF,NA,TRBJ1-2,NA,TRBV2
TGTGCCAGCAGCCTTACAGGGTATGACACAGATACGCAGTATTTT,CASSLTGYDTDTQYF,NA,TRBJ2-3,NA,TRBV9
TGTGCCAGCAGCTTAGTTGCAGGAGTTGGAACTGAAGCTTTCTTT,CASSLVAGVGTEAFF,NA,TRBJ1-1,NA,TRBV7-9
TGTGCCAGCAGCTTAAGGGCCCCGGGGTGGGATCAGCCCCAGCATTTT,CASSLRAPGWDQPQHF,NA,TRBJ1-5,NA,TRBV7-8
TGTGCCAGCAGTTATAGCGGGGGCACAGATACGCAGTATTTT,CASSYSGGTDTQYF,NA,TRBJ2-3,TRBD2,TRBV27
TGTGCCAGCAGCTTATCAGGGAGTGGAAACACCATATATTTT,CASSLSGSGNTIYF,NA,TRBJ1-3,NA,TRBV11-3
TGTGCCAGCAGTCCCCTGACAGTCTGGGGCACTGAAGCTTTCTTT,CASSPLTVWGTEAFF,NA,TRBJ1-1,NA,TRBV27
TGTGCCAGTAGTATAGTTTCGGGAGGAGGCAACGCTGAAGCTTTCTTT,CASSIVSGGGNAEAFF,once,TRBJ1-1,NA,TRBV19
TGTGCCAGCCAAACCCGGGTCGATGAGCAGTTCTTC,CASQTRVDEQFF,NA,TRBJ2-1,NA,TRBV6-1
TGTGCCAGCAGAACGGCCAGGGAGGCCTATGGCTACACCTTC,CASRTAREAYGYTF,NA,TRBJ1-2,NA,TRBV6-5
TGTGCCAGCAGCCCGTGGTTAGGGAGGGCAGATACGCAGTATTTT,CASSPWLGRADTQYF,NA,TRBJ2-3,TRBD2,TRBV7-2